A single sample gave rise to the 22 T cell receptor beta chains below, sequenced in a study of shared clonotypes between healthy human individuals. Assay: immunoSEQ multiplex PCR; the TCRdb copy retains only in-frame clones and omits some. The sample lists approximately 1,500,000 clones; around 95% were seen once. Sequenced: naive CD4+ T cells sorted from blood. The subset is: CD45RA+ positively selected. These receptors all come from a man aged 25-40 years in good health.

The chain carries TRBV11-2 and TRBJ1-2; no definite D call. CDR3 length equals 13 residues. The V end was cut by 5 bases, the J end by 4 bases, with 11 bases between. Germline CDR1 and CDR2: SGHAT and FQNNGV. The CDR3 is CASSPSGGYGYTF. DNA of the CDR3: TGTGCCAGCAGCCCTTCAGGCGGCTATGGCTACACCTTC.

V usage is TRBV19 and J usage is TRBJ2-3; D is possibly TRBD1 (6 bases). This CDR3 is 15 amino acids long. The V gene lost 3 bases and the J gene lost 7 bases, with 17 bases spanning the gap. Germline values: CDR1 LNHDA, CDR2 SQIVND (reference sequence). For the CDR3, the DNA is TGTGCCAGTAGTATGGAGGCAGGGGTTGGGAATACGCAGTATTTT. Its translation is CASSMEAGVGNTQYF.

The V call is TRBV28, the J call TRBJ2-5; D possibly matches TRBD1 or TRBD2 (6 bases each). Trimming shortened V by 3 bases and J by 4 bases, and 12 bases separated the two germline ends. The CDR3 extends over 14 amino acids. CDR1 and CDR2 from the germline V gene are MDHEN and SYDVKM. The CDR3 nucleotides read TGTGCCAGCAGTTTTTTCGGGGGCGCAGAGACCCAGTACTTC. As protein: CASSFFGGAETQYF.

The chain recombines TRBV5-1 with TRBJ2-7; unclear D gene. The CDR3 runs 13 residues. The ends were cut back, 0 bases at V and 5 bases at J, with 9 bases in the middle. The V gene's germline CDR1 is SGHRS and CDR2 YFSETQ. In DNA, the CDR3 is TGCGCCAGCAGCTTGGCCCTGCGCAACGAGCAGTACTTC. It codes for CASSLALRNEQYF.

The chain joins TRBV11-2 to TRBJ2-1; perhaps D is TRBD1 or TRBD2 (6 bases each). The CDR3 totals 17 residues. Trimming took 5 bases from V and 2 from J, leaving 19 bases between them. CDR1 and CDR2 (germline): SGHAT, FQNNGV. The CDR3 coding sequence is TGTGCCAGCAGCGGCCAATCGACGGGGGACACCTACAATGAGCAGTTCTTC. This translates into CASSGQSTGDTYNEQFF. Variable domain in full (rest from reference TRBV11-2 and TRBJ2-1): EAGVAQSPRYKIIEKRQSVAFWCNPISGHATLYWYQQILGQGPKLLIQFQNNGVVDDSQLPKDRFSAERLKGVDSTLKIQPAKLEDSAVYLCASSGQSTGDTYNEQFFGPGTRLTVL.

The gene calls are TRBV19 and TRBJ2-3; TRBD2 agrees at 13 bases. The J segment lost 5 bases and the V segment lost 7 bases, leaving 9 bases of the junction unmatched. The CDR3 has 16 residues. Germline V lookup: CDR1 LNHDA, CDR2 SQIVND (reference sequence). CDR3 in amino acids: CASKRLAGGGIDTQYF. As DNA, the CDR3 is TGTGCCAGTAAGCGACTAGCGGGAGGCGGGATAGATACGCAGTATTTT.

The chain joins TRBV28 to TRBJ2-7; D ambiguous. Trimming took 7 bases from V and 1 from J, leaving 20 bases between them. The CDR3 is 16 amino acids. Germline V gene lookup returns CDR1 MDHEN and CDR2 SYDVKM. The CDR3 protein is CASKVLGRSSSYEQYF. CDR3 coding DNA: TGTGCCAGCAAAGTTTTGGGCCGTTCTTCATCCTACGAGCAGTACTTC.

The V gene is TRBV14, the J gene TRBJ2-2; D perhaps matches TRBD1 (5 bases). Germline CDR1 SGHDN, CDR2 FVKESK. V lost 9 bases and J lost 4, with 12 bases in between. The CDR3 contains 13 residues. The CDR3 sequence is CARGDRTTGELFF. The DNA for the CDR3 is TGTGCCAGAGGTGACAGAACCACCGGGGAGCTGTTTTTT.

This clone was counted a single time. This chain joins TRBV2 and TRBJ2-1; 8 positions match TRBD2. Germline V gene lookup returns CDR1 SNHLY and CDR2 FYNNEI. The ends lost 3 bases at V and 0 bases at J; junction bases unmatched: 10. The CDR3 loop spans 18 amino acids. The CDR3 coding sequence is TGTGCCAGCAGTGATAAACCCAAGGGGACTAGCTCCTACAATGAGCAGTTCTTC. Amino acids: CASSDKPKGTSSYNEQFF.

Written as DNA, the CDR3 is TGTGCCAGCAGTTACATGGTCACCGGGGAGCTGTTTTTT. It is translated as CASSYMVTGELFF. V and J are TRBV13 and TRBJ2-2; D uncertain. The CDR3 covers 13 residues. Germline CDR1 PRHDT, CDR2 FYEKMQ (reference sequence). The V end was cut by 6 bases, the J end by 4 bases, with 9 bases between.

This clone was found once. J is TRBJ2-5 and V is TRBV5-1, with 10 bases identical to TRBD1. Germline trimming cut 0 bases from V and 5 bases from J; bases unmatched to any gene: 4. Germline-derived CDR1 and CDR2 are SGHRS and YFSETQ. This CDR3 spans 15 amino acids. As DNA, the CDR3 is TGCGCCAGCAGCTTGGTAGGGACAGGGGTGGAGACCCAGTACTTC. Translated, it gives CASSLVGTGVETQYF. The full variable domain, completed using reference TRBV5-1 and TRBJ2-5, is KAGVTQTPRYLIKTRGQQVTLSCSPISGHRSVSWYQQTPGQGLQFLFEYFSETQRNKGNFPGRFSGRQFSNSRSEMNVSTLELGDSALYLCASSLVGTGVETQYFGPGTRLLVL.

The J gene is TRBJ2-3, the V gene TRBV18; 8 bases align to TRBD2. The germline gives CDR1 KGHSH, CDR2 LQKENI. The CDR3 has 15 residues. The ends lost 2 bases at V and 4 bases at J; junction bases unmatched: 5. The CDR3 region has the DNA TGTGCCAGCTCACCAATAGCGGGGAGCGCAGATACGCAGTATTTT. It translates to CASSPIAGSADTQYF.

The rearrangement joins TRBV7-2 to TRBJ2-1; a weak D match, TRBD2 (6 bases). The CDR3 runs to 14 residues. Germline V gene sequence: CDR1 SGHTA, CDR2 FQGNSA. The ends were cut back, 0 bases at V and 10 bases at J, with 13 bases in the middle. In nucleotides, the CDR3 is TGTGCCAGCAGCTTAGCGCTGTCCCGGGGGGAGCAGTTCTTC. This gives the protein CASSLALSRGEQFF.

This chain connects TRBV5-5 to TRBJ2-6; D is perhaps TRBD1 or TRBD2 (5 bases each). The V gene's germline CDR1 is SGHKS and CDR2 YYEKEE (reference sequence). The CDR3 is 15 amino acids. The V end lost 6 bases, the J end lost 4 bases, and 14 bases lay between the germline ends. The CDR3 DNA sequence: TGTGCCAGCACCCCCGGGGCGCGGGGGGCCAACGTCCTGACTTTC. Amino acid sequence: CASTPGARGANVLTF.

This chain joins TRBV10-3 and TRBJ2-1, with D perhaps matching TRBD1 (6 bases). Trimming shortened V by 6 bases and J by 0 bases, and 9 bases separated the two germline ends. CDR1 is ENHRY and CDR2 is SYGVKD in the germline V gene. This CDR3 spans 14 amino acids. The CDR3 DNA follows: TGTGCCATCAGCACGGACAGCTCCTACAATGAGCAGTTCTTC. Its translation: CAISTDSSYNEQFF.

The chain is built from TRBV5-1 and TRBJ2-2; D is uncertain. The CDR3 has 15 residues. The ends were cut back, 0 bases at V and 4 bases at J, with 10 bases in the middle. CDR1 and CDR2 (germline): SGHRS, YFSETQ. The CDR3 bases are TGCGCCAGCAGCTTGGTTGGCGGCTCCACCGGGGAGCTGTTTTTT. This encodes CASSLVGGSTGELFF.

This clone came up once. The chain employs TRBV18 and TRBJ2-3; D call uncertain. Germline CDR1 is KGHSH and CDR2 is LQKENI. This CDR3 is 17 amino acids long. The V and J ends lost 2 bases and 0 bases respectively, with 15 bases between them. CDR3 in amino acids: CASSPYVWRTSTDTQYF. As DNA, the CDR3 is TGTGCCAGCTCACCATATGTTTGGAGAACTAGCACAGATACGCAGTATTTT.

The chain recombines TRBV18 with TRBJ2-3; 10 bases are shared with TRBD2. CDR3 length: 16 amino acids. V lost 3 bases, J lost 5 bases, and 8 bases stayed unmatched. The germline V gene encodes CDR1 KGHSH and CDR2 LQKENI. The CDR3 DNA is TGTGCCAGCTCACCTACCGCTAGCGGGAGTAGAGATACGCAGTATTTT. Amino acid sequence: CASSPTASGSRDTQYF.

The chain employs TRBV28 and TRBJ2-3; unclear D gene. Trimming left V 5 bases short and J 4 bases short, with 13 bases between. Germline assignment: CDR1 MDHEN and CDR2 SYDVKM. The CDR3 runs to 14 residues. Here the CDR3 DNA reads TGTGCCAGCAGTACTGCTAGTATCGCAGATACGCAGTATTTT. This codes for CASSTASIADTQYF.

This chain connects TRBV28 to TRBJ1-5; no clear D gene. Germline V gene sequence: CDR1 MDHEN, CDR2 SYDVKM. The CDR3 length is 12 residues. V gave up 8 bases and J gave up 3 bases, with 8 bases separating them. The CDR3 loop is CASGQVNQPQHF. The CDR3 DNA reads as TGTGCCAGCGGGCAGGTCAATCAGCCCCAGCATTTT.

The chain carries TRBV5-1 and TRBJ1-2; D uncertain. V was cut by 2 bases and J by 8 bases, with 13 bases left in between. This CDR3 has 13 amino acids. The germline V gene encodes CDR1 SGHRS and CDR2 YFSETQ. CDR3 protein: CASSFGGSAGYTF. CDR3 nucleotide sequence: TGCGCCAGCAGCTTCGGAGGGTCCGCGGGCTACACCTTC.

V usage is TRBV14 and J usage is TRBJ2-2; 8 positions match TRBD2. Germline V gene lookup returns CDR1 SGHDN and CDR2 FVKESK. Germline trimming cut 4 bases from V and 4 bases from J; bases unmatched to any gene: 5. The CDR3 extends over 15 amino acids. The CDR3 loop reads CASSRTSPLTGELFF. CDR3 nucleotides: TGTGCCAGCAGCCGGACTAGCCCCCTCACCGGGGAGCTGTTTTTT.